This entry lists 24 T cell receptor beta chains sequenced from one sample in a study of STAT5B mutations in CD4+ large granular lymphocyte leukemia. The data were produced by immunoSEQ multiplex PCR, yet TCRdb's version contains in-frame clones alone and is incomplete. The sample records some 35,000 clones, roughly 76% being singletons. Sequencing used CD4+ T cells from blood buffy coats. These receptors originate from a human donor in good health.

This rearrangement joins TRBV5-4 to TRBJ1-1; tentatively, D is TRBD1 (5 bases). V dropped 6 bases and J dropped 1 base, with 16 bases sitting between them. In germline, CDR1 is SGHNT, CDR2 YYREEE (reference sequence). CDR3 length: 15 residues. CDR3 amino acids: CASNLHMDTNTEAFF. CDR3 nucleotides: TGTGCCAGCAACCTGCACATGGACACGAACACTGAAGCTTTCTTT.

J is TRBJ1-5 and V is TRBV7-9, with 11 bases fitting TRBD1. With 5 bases clipped from V and 4 bases from J, the junction kept 4 bases outside the gene matches. The germline V gene has CDR1 SEHNR and CDR2 FQNEAQ (reference sequence). The CDR3 is made up of 15 amino acids. CDR3 loop: CASSQGTGGNQPQHF. The CDR3 region has the DNA TGTGCCAGCAGCCAAGGGACAGGGGGAAATCAGCCCCAGCATTTT.

This clone has just a few counts. The chain is built from TRBV7-9 and TRBJ2-3, with D hard to call. The CDR3 is 15 amino acids. Trimming left V 3 bases short and J 1 base short, with 11 bases between. Germline V gene sequence: CDR1 SEHNR, CDR2 FQNEAQ (reference sequence). The CDR3: CASSFGGERTDTQYF. The CDR3 DNA sequence: TGTGCCAGCAGCTTCGGTGGGGAACGCACAGATACGCAGTATTTT.

The chain employs TRBV5-4 and TRBJ1-5, with D perhaps matching TRBD1 (5 bases). V lost 0 bases and J 7 bases, leaving 17 bases between the germline ends. Germline V CDR1 and CDR2: SGHNT, YYREEE (reference sequence). The CDR3 sequence is 16 residues long. The CDR3 here is CASSLGGGAPGQPQHF. The CDR3 nucleotides read TGTGCCAGCAGCTTGGGAGGTGGGGCGCCCGGGCAGCCCCAGCATTTT.

The chain couples TRBV2 to TRBJ1-1, with 9 bases fitting TRBD1. The CDR3 contains 15 residues. Germline-derived CDR1 and CDR2 are SNHLY and FYNNEI. The V gene end was trimmed by 5 bases and the J gene end by 1 base; junction bases not matched to a gene: 5. CDR3 in DNA: TGTGCCAGCAGTCGGACAGGGGTTGGGAACACTGAAGCTTTCTTT. Amino acids: CASSRTGVGNTEAFF.

The chain has TRBV5-4 and TRBJ2-1, with 13 bases identical to TRBD2. Germline CDR1 SGHNT, CDR2 YYREEE (reference sequence). The CDR3 covers 15 residues. The V segment lost 4 bases and the J segment 6 bases; nucleotides outside the gene matches: 4. The CDR3 sequence is CASSVTSGRANEQFF. For the CDR3, the DNA is TGTGCCAGCAGCGTTACTAGCGGGAGGGCCAATGAGCAGTTCTTC.

This clone was observed a few times. The chain couples TRBV19 to TRBJ1-1; TRBD1 might be the D (5 bases). Germline CDR1 is LNHDA and CDR2 is SQIVND (reference sequence). The CDR3 runs to 15 residues. Trimming removed 3 bases at V and 0 bases at J, with 11 bases between. CDR3 bases: TGTGCCAGTAGTATTACGGCCAGGGTGAACACTGAAGCTTTCTTT. Protein: CASSITARVNTEAFF.

This clone was seen a few times. J is TRBJ2-1 and V is TRBV10-2, with D tentatively TRBD2 (6 bases). The CDR3 runs 16 residues. Germline V gives CDR1 WSHSY, CDR2 SAAADI. V was clipped by 6 bases and J by 3 bases, with 18 bases between them. The CDR3 here is CASREGEALLYNEQFF. In nucleotides, the CDR3 is TGCGCCAGCAGGGAAGGGGAGGCCCTTCTCTACAATGAGCAGTTCTTC.

This chain's CDR3 is CASTGAGTGELFF. The DNA of the CDR3 is TGTGCCAGCACAGGGGCCGGCACCGGGGAGCTGTTTTTT. The V call is TRBV19, the J call TRBJ2-2; 7 bases agree with TRBD1. CDR1 and CDR2 from the germline V gene are LNHDA and SQIVND (reference sequence). This CDR3 has 13 amino acids. J lost 4 bases, V lost 9 bases, and 5 bases had no gene match.

The chain uses TRBV5-4 and TRBJ1-2; the D is unclear. Between the trimmed V and J ends, which lost 0 bases and 4 bases, there was a span of 13 bases. This CDR3 has 15 amino acids. Germline values: CDR1 SGHNT, CDR2 YYREEE (reference sequence). As DNA, the CDR3 is TGTGCCAGCAGCTTGGATAGGGCCCTGATCTATGGCTACACCTTC. Its translation: CASSLDRALIYGYTF.

V is TRBV19 and J is TRBJ1-1, with 8 bases that match TRBD1. V shed 4 bases and J 3 bases; nucleotides not matched to a gene: 7. The CDR3 contains 15 residues. Germline V lookup: CDR1 LNHDA, CDR2 SQIVND (reference sequence). Written as DNA, the CDR3 is TGTGCCAGTAGTAGGGGCCTACAGGGGGACACTGAAGCTTTCTTT. Its protein is CASSRGLQGDTEAFF. The variable domain in full, with the rest retrieved from reference TRBV19 and TRBJ1-1, is DGGITQSPKYLFRKEGQNVTLSCEQNLNHDAMYWYRQDPGQGLRLIYYSQIVNDFQKGDIAEGYSVSREKKESFPLTVTSAQKNPTAFYLCASSRGLQGDTEAFFGQGTRLTVV.

This chain connects TRBV9 to TRBJ2-1, with D perhaps TRBD1 or TRBD2 (6 bases each). Deletions cut 3 bases from V and 5 bases from J, with 15 bases between. The length of the CDR3 is 15 residues. The germline V gene has CDR1 SGDLS and CDR2 YYNGEE. Here the CDR3 reads CASSGPGGAHNEQFF. CDR3 in DNA: TGTGCCAGCAGCGGGCCCGGGGGCGCCCACAATGAGCAGTTCTTC.

V is TRBV19 and J is TRBJ1-1; D gene unclear. The CDR3 spans 13 residues. Looked up from germline, CDR1 is LNHDA and CDR2 is SQIVND (reference sequence). Trimming cost V 8 bases and J 1 base, with 11 bases left between them. The CDR3 DNA is TGTGCCAGTTCCAGCAAAAGGAACACTGAAGCTTTCTTT. This translates into CASSSKRNTEAFF.

The chain joins TRBV7-6 to TRBJ2-5; tentatively, D is TRBD1 or TRBD2 (6 bases each). V gave up 5 bases and J gave up 4 bases, with 14 bases separating them. Germline CDR1 reads SGHVS; CDR2 reads FNYEAQ. The CDR3 consists of 14 residues. The CDR3 DNA follows: TGTGCCAGCAGCACCGCCGGGGGCGGAGAGACCCAGTACTTC. The encoded protein is CASSTAGGGETQYF.

The V and J genes are TRBV6-1 and TRBJ1-2; possibly TRBD1 for D (6 bases). V was cut by 6 bases and J by 4 bases, with 12 bases left in between. The germline CDR1 and CDR2 sequences are MNHNS and SASEGT. The CDR3 extends over 13 amino acids. The CDR3 DNA reads as TGTGCCAGCAGCGCAGGGGTATCCTATGGCTACACCTTC. Protein product: CASSAGVSYGYTF.

The chain has TRBV21-1 and TRBJ1-2; the table's D call, TRBD1, was not checked against the DNA. TRBV21-1 is an annotated pseudogene. CDR3 length: 12 residues. Here the CDR3 reads CASSARVYGYTF. In nucleotides, the CDR3 is TGTGCCAGCAGCGCCAGGGTCTATGGCTACACCTTC.

This clone was recorded a few times. The rearrangement uses TRBV7-9 and TRBJ1-1; no firm D call. CDR1 SEHNR and CDR2 FQNEAQ come from the germline V gene (reference sequence). The CDR3 runs to 15 residues. Trimming pared 6 bases from V and 0 bases from J, leaving 14 bases between. CDR3 loop: CASSSWTAMNTEAFF. The DNA of the CDR3 is TGTGCCAGCAGTTCCTGGACGGCCATGAACACTGAAGCTTTCTTT.

The V call is TRBV5-4, the J call TRBJ2-1; 8 nucleotides line up with TRBD2. Trimming took 7 bases from V and 2 from J; bases not matched to a gene: 5. The CDR3 spans 14 residues. CDR1 is SGHNT and CDR2 is YYREEE in the germline V gene (reference sequence). CDR3 loop: CASASGGAYNEQFF. The CDR3 DNA is TGTGCCAGCGCGAGCGGGGGCGCCTACAATGAGCAGTTCTTC.

The J gene is TRBJ1-4, the V gene TRBV11-3; D unclear. Germline V gives CDR1 SGHNT, CDR2 YENEEA. V lost 2 bases, J lost 7 bases, and 8 bases lay in between. The CDR3 contains 13 residues. CDR3 nucleotides: TGTGCCAGCAGCTTACGGGGTGGTGAAAAACTGTTTTTT. This codes for CASSLRGGEKLFF.

This clone has only a few counts. The V gene is TRBV6-5, the J gene TRBJ1-1; 8 positions match TRBD1. V lost 7 bases and J lost 4; bases outside the gene matches: 8. From germline, CDR1 is MNHEY and CDR2 SVGAGI. The CDR3 is made up of 14 amino acids. CDR3 bases: TGTGCCAGCACGCCGCAGGGGGCCGGCACTGAAGCTTTCTTT. Translating it yields CASTPQGAGTEAFF.

The chain joins TRBV19 to TRBJ2-4; TRBD2 matches at 15 bases. CDR1 is LNHDA, CDR2 SQIVND, per germline (reference sequence). The J segment lost 6 bases and the V segment lost 5 bases, leaving 11 bases of the junction unmatched. The CDR3 runs to 18 residues. CDR3 loop: CASSGTSGRLGGGNIQYF. The DNA for the CDR3 is TGTGCCAGTAGTGGGACTAGCGGGAGGCTCGGGGGGGGAAACATTCAGTACTTC.

V and J are TRBV11-2 and TRBJ2-5; the match to TRBD2 covers 8 bases. Germline V gives CDR1 SGHAT, CDR2 FQNNGV. The trim removed 5 bases at V and 5 bases at J, leaving 4 bases unmatched. The CDR3 runs to 13 residues. The CDR3 is CASSREGWETQYF. The CDR3 region has the DNA TGTGCCAGCAGCCGGGAGGGTTGGGAGACCCAGTACTTC. Looking up the rest from reference TRBV11-2 and TRBJ2-5 gives the full variable domain: EAGVAQSPRYKIIEKRQSVAFWCNPISGHATLYWYQQILGQGPKLLIQFQNNGVVDDSQLPKDRFSAERLKGVDSTLKIQPAKLEDSAVYLCASSREGWETQYFGPGTRLLVL.

J is TRBJ2-1 and V is TRBV5-4; D call uncertain. The V end lost 3 bases, the J end lost 5 bases, and 12 bases lay between the germline ends. The CDR3 loop spans 14 amino acids. Germline V gives CDR1 SGHNT, CDR2 YYREEE (reference sequence). CDR3 amino acids: CASSWRQDHNEQFF. The CDR3 bases are TGTGCCAGCAGCTGGAGACAAGACCACAATGAGCAGTTCTTC.

CDR3 loop: CASSPSGNSFTEAFF. CDR3 nucleotides: TGCGCCAGCAGCCCTTCCGGAAACAGTTTCACTGAAGCTTTCTTT. The J gene is TRBJ1-1, the V gene TRBV5-1, with D hard to call. CDR1 SGHRS and CDR2 YFSETQ come from the germline V gene. The length of the CDR3 is 15 residues. V dropped 4 bases and J dropped 4 bases, with 17 bases sitting between them.